This entry features one T cell receptor (beta chain) sequence. Its antigen remains unidentified. TCRdb's table, derived via immunoSEQ multiplex PCR, lists solely in-frame clones and lacks some. The sample includes about 2.3 million clones, just over 90% of them seen just once. This entry is derived from a study of shared clonotypes between healthy human individuals. This CDR3 is built from 13 residues. The germline V gene encodes CDR1 MGHRA and CDR2 YSYEKL. V lost 4 bases, J lost 0 bases, and 7 bases lay in between. Points from the study as a whole: Represented genetic and exposure-history diversity was restricted by having few donors.

The sample taken for sequencing was naive CD4+ T cells from PBMCs. Indicated subset: CD45RA+ positively selected. J is TRBJ2-7 and V is TRBV4-1, with D possibly matching TRBD2 (6 bases). This receptor was taken from a man younger than 30 in good health. Some clones in this sample may be carry-over from other donors' samples. The CDR3 loop reads CASSPDYSYEQYF. CDR3 DNA sequence: TGCGCCAGCAGCCCGGACTACTCCTACGAGCAGTACTTC.